Reported below is one T cell receptor beta chain. Per the study methods: Nucleated cell counts were estimated from reference gene primer amplification. Some clones are missing from TCRdb's copy, which holds only in-frame ones; the method was immunoSEQ multiplex PCR. The V and J calls and clone size were taken over from that table, and D and trimming were inferred from the DNA. This sample has tens of thousands of clones; over 75% occur once, and the top ten carry over 2.5%. These data are taken from a study of blood T cell repertoires in COVID-19. This receptor was obtained from a man at least 80 years old with acute or convalescent COVID-19. Sequencing was performed on peripheral blood.

CDR3 residues: CASSLAGRAQETQYF. CDR3 sequence (DNA): TGTGCCAGCAGCTTGGCGGGGAGAGCGCAAGAGACCCAGTACTTC. The chain employs TRBV5-4 and TRBJ2-5; TRBD2 is a possible D gene (5 bases). Germline CDR1 is SGHNT and CDR2 is YYREEE (reference sequence). Trimming took 0 bases from V and 2 from J, leaving 11 bases between them. CDR3 size: 15 residues.